This TCR beta chain was documented in a study of T cell responses to AZD1222 COVID-19 vaccine. In regard to this clone: Its antigen is still unknown.

Overall study findings and caveats: Mostly white British, mostly female donors; authors suggested clonal diversity may be underestimated. Unmutated variant regions reportedly attract nearly half of all spike-specific TCRs. All repertoire sampling was performed exclusively after the peak T cell response.

Generated by immunoSEQ multiplex PCR, the TCRdb table keeps only in-frame clones and is missing some. The repertoire includes 75,000 to 100,000 clones, 80% to 90% of them detected once, and 6.3% sits in the top ten. The CDR3 is made up of 14 amino acids. Trimming cost V 0 bases and J 8 bases, with 13 bases left between them. Germline lookup yields CDR1 MGHRA and CDR2 YSYEKL. The material was peripheral blood, obtained on day 0 of AZD1222 vaccination. This clonotype originated in an adult in good health. This chain connects TRBV4-1 to TRBJ1-2, with a weak D call TRBD1 (6 bases). CDR3 sequence reads: CASSQDWGPGGYTF. The CDR3 region has the DNA TGCGCCAGCAGCCAAGATTGGGGGCCGGGCGGCTACACCTTC.